This T cell receptor (beta chain) was observed in a study of cytomegalovirus exposure and HLA in healthy donors. Whole-study results and caveats: Most TCR beta V segments were productive about 87% or about 30% of the time in an earlier analysis. Some public TCRs appeared in many individuals, while most sequences were rare. By HLA locus, TCR association rates varied in a later analysis, with DRB1 showing the most and HLA-C the fewest.

60 Vbeta and 13 Jbeta primers were used in PCR. Source study methods: Per a later analysis, the number of unique TCR beta chains was approximately 80 million, of which 10 million to 11 million were shared. Only in-frame clones appear in the TCRdb table, and some are missing; sequencing was by immunoSEQ multiplex PCR. The V and J calls and clone size come from that table; D and trimming were worked out from the DNA. The sample consists of approximately 110,000 clones, about three quarters of them appearing once. The CDR3 covers 14 residues. V lost 5 bases, J lost 5 bases, and 16 bases lay in between. From germline, CDR1 is SGDLS and CDR2 YYNGEE. For this clone: Its specificity is not known.

The clonotype was recovered from a female donor in good health and CMV-seropositive. V gene TRBV9 combines with J gene TRBJ2-5, with D possibly matching TRBD1 (7 bases). Source material: PBMCs. The CDR3 is CASSKGGGTETQYF. The DNA of the CDR3 is TGTGCCAGCAGTAAAGGGGGCGGGACTGAGACCCAGTACTTC.